The 30 T cell receptor beta chains presented below share a single source sample, sequenced in a study of blood T cell repertoires in COVID-19. The assay was immunoSEQ multiplex PCR, and TCRdb's table has in-frame clones only and misses some. The data contain hundreds of thousands of clones, roughly 85% of them singletons. Sequenced material: peripheral blood. These receptors were taken from a man in his fifties with COVID-19, enrolled during active disease.

This clone was detected once. The rearrangement links TRBV4-3 to TRBJ1-3; D is unclear. The CDR3 totals 15 residues. Germline V gene sequence: CDR1 LGHNA, CDR2 YSLEER. V gave up 0 bases and J gave up 0 bases, with 6 bases separating them. CDR3 bases: TGCGCCAGCAGCCAAGATTCGGGCTCTGGAAACACCATATATTTT. Translating gives CASSQDSGSGNTIYF.

This chain connects TRBV11-2 to TRBJ1-5; no clear D. V shed 5 bases and J shed 6 bases, with 17 bases lying between them. This CDR3 is built from 15 residues. The germline gives CDR1 SGHAT, CDR2 FQNNGV. In DNA form, the CDR3 reads TGTGCCAGCAGCCCAGCGGGGTCGCCTGGTCAGCCCCAGCATTTT. Translated: CASSPAGSPGQPQHF.

The chain employs TRBV6-5 and TRBJ2-5; 11 bases map to TRBD2. Trimming at V came to 8 bases and at J to 3 bases, leaving 8 bases not matched to a gene. The germline V gene encodes CDR1 MNHEY and CDR2 SVGAGI. The CDR3 loop spans 15 amino acids. The CDR3 protein is CASEELAGEKETQYF. DNA for the CDR3: TGTGCCAGCGAAGAACTAGCGGGGGAAAAAGAGACCCAGTACTTC.

This sequence joins TRBV4-3 and TRBJ1-2; 7 nucleotides agree with TRBD1. Germline V gene data show CDR1 as LGHNA and CDR2 as YSLEER. The CDR3 consists of 14 residues. V dropped 2 bases and J dropped 3; count of bases not matched to a gene: 3. In DNA form, the CDR3 reads TGCGCCAGCAGCCAACAACAGGGGTACTATGGCTACACCTTC. It encodes CASSQQQGYYGYTF.

The chain employs TRBV6-2 or TRBV6-3 and TRBJ1-2, with 7 bases identical to TRBD1. Germline V lookup: CDR1 MNHEY, CDR2 SVGEGT. The CDR3 sequence is 15 residues long. The trim removed 0 bases at V and 2 bases at J, leaving 3 bases unmatched. CDR3 amino acids: CASSYSKTGNYGYTF. DNA of the CDR3: TGTGCCAGCAGTTACTCGAAGACAGGGAACTATGGCTACACCTTC.

This rearrangement joins TRBV3-1 (or the pseudogene TRBV3-2) to TRBJ2-3; TRBD1 matches at 7 bases. The CDR3 totals 16 residues. The J segment lost 0 bases and the V segment lost 5 bases, leaving 8 bases of the junction unmatched. Germline CDR1 and CDR2: LGHDT and YNNKEL (reference sequence). CDR3: CASSGRTGHSTDTQYF. As DNA, the CDR3 is TGTGCCAGCAGCGGACGGACAGGACATAGCACAGATACGCAGTATTTT.

This rearrangement joins TRBV7-9 to TRBJ1-2; a weak D match, TRBD1 (6 bases). The CDR3 length is 16 residues. CDR1 and CDR2 (germline): SEHNR, FQNEAQ (reference sequence). Trimming removed 6 bases from V and 5 bases from J, with 22 bases in between. CDR3 residues: CASRPPQGPDFYGYTF. The CDR3 nucleotides are TGTGCCAGCAGGCCCCCACAGGGTCCCGACTTTTATGGCTACACCTTC.

The chain is built from TRBV7-9 and TRBJ1-2; TRBD1 agrees at 8 bases. The germline CDR1 and CDR2 sequences are SEHNR and FQNEAQ (reference sequence). This CDR3 region has 15 residues. The V gene end was trimmed by 1 base and the J gene end by 8 bases; junction bases not matched to a gene: 9. The CDR3 loop reads CASSLGPGQEYGYTF. For the CDR3, the DNA is TGTGCCAGCAGCTTAGGCCCGGGACAGGAATACGGCTACACCTTC.

This sequence joins TRBV15 and TRBJ2-5; 8 bases line up with TRBD2. CDR1 is LNHNV and CDR2 is YYDKDF in the germline V gene (reference sequence). The trim removed 6 bases at V and 5 bases at J, leaving 8 bases unmatched. This CDR3 contains 14 residues. In DNA, the CDR3 is TGTGCCACCAGTAAGGGACTAGGGAAGGAGACCCAGTACTTC. This gives the protein CATSKGLGKETQYF.

The chain links TRBV5-1 to TRBJ2-1, with 9 bases identical to TRBD1. V lost 1 base and J lost 7; bases outside the gene matches: 6. CDR1 is SGHRS, CDR2 YFSETQ, per germline. CDR3 length: 15 residues. CDR3 coding DNA: TGCGCCAGCAGCTTGACCGGGACAGGGAGGAATGAGCAGTTCTTC. Translating it yields CASSLTGTGRNEQFF.

Concerning this clone itself: At one boundary the junction diverges from the germline segment, which might be a read error. The rearrangement links TRBV5-1 to TRBJ2-7; 8 bases map to TRBD1. This CDR3 spans 12 amino acids. CDR1 is SGHRS, CDR2 YFSETQ, per germline. CDR3: CASSFTGQGQNF. The CDR3 DNA reads TGCGCCAGCAGCTTCACTGGACAGGGTCAGAACTTC.

The V and J genes are TRBV7-2 and TRBJ2-1; 11 bases match TRBD2. V was clipped by 3 bases and J by 2 bases; unmatched bases: 0. CDR1 SGHTA and CDR2 FQGNSA come from the germline V gene. This CDR3 spans 15 amino acids. CDR3 coding DNA: TGTGCCAGCAGCTTGGGACTAGCGGCCTACAATGAGCAGTTCTTC. This translates into CASSLGLAAYNEQFF.

The chain has TRBV27 and TRBJ2-7; 7 nucleotides align to TRBD1. Germline V gene sequence: CDR1 MNHEY, CDR2 SMNVEV (reference sequence). V dropped 6 bases and J dropped 1; count of bases not matched to a gene: 3. The CDR3 sequence is 13 residues long. The CDR3 nucleotides read TGTGCCAGCAGATACAGGGGTTCCTACGAGCAGTACTTC. The encoded protein is CASRYRGSYEQYF.

V usage is TRBV28 and J usage is TRBJ2-7, with D possibly being TRBD1 (6 bases). The CDR3 covers 14 residues. CDR1 is MDHEN and CDR2 is SYDVKM in the germline V gene. V gave up 4 bases and J gave up 6 bases, with 16 bases separating them. The CDR3 nucleotides read TGTGCCAGCAGTTCCGGGACAACCCCGAGCGAGCAGTACTTC. Protein sequence: CASSSGTTPSEQYF.

The CDR3 bases are TGCGCCAGCAGCCAGGGCATCGGTGCAGATACGCAGTATTTT. It codes for CASSQGIGADTQYF. The V and J genes are TRBV4-3 and TRBJ2-3, with no clear D. Looked up from germline, CDR1 is LGHNA and CDR2 is YSLEER. The V end was cut by 3 bases, the J end by 4 bases, with 11 bases between. The CDR3 spans 14 residues.

V and J are TRBV3-1 (or the pseudogene TRBV3-2) and TRBJ2-7; D perhaps matches TRBD2 (7 bases). V was pared by 2 bases and J by 0 bases, with 14 bases between. Germline CDR1 reads LGHDT; CDR2 reads YNNKEL (reference sequence). The CDR3 consists of 16 residues. The CDR3 reads CASSQRGGGFSYEQYF. CDR3 bases: TGTGCCAGCAGCCAACGGGGAGGGGGATTCTCCTACGAGCAGTACTTC.

This rearrangement joins TRBV3-1 (or the pseudogene TRBV3-2) to TRBJ2-7, with D perhaps matching TRBD1 (6 bases). The V end was cut by 4 bases, the J end by 2 bases, with 12 bases between. Germline CDR1 LGHDT, CDR2 YNNKEL (reference sequence). The CDR3 has 14 residues. As DNA, the CDR3 is TGTGCCAGCAGCCGAGGGACATTCACCTACGAGCAGTACTTC. Protein product: CASSRGTFTYEQYF.

The chain uses TRBV27 and TRBJ2-7; possible D gene TRBD1, 6 bases. Germline assignment: CDR1 MNHEY and CDR2 SMNVEV (reference sequence). CDR3 length: 13 residues. Trimming removed 2 bases from V and 3 bases from J, with 8 bases in between. CDR3: CASSLTGRYEQYF. CDR3 coding DNA: TGTGCCAGCAGTTTAACAGGGCGCTACGAGCAGTACTTC.

The chain combines TRBV27 with TRBJ1-1, with 11 positions matching TRBD1. The trim removed 2 bases at V and 4 bases at J, leaving 15 bases unmatched. The V gene's germline CDR1 is MNHEY and CDR2 SMNVEV (reference sequence). This CDR3 spans 19 amino acids. The CDR3, as DNA: TGTGCCAGCAGTTTAAAGGCCTTCGGGACAGGGGGATGGCGCACTGAAGCTTTCTTT. As protein: CASSLKAFGTGGWRTEAFF.

This clone was seen only once. The CDR3 sequence is CASSQHSSGVDTQYF. Written as DNA, the CDR3 is TGTGCCAGCAGCCAACACTCGTCAGGGGTGGATACGCAGTATTTT. The chain uses TRBV5-4 and TRBJ2-3; D is perhaps TRBD1 (6 bases). CDR1 and CDR2 (germline): SGHNT, YYREEE (reference sequence). Trimming pared 4 bases from V and 6 bases from J, leaving 18 bases between. This CDR3 spans 15 amino acids.

This clone was recorded only once. The CDR3 loop is CASSFAGATDTQYF. In DNA form, the CDR3 reads TGTGCCAGCAGCTTCGCAGGGGCAACAGATACGCAGTATTTT. This chain connects TRBV7-8 to TRBJ2-3; TRBD1 is a possible D gene (6 bases). Germline CDR1 SGHVS, CDR2 FQNEAQ. V dropped 3 bases and J dropped 3 bases, with 10 bases sitting between them. The CDR3 totals 14 residues.

The chain couples TRBV28 to TRBJ1-1, with a possible D match to TRBD1 (5 bases). The CDR3 consists of 15 residues. CDR1 is MDHEN, CDR2 SYDVKM, per germline. V lost 3 bases and J lost 6, with 17 bases in between. CDR3: CASSLFGGYPSEAFF. The CDR3 nucleotides read TGTGCCAGCAGTTTGTTCGGGGGTTATCCTTCTGAAGCTTTCTTT.

This clone has just a few counts. The rearrangement joins TRBV5-1 to TRBJ2-5; TRBD1 is a possible D gene (5 bases). The CDR3 spans 14 residues. The V gene's germline CDR1 is SGHRS and CDR2 YFSETQ. Trimming left V 0 bases short and J 5 bases short, with 11 bases between. CDR3 sequence: CASSLEGQGETQYF. In DNA form, the CDR3 reads TGCGCCAGCAGCTTGGAGGGGCAAGGGGAGACCCAGTACTTC. The full variable domain, in which reference TRBV5-1 and TRBJ2-5 provide the parts outside the CDR3, is KAGVTQTPRYLIKTRGQQVTLSCSPISGHRSVSWYQQTPGQGLQFLFEYFSETQRNKGNFPGRFSGRQFSNSRSEMNVSTLELGDSALYLCASSLEGQGETQYFGPGTRLLVL.

The rearrangement uses TRBV30 and TRBJ2-3; 10 bases map to TRBD2. CDR3 length: 16 residues. J lost 2 bases, V lost 3 bases, and 8 bases had no gene match. From germline, CDR1 is GTSNPN and CDR2 SVGIG (reference sequence). CDR3 sequence reads: CAWREGLASSTDTQYF. In DNA, the CDR3 is TGTGCCTGGAGGGAGGGACTAGCGAGTTCCACAGATACGCAGTATTTT. The full variable domain, its missing parts supplied by reference TRBV30 and TRBJ2-3, is SQTIHQWPATLVQPVGSPLSLECTVEGTSNPNLYWYRQAAGRGLQLLFYSVGIGQISSEVPQNLSASRPQDRQFILSSKKLLLSDSGFYLCAWREGLASSTDTQYFGPGTRLTVL.

The V gene is TRBV19, the J gene TRBJ1-2, with TRBD1 matching over 9 bases. The germline V gene encodes CDR1 LNHDA and CDR2 SQIVND (reference sequence). The CDR3 is made up of 15 amino acids. V dropped 4 bases and J dropped 6; count of bases not matched to a gene: 9. CDR3 loop: CASSTRGQGVDGYTF. The CDR3 bases are TGTGCCAGTAGTACACGGGGACAGGGAGTCGATGGCTACACCTTC. The whole variable domain, remainder taken from reference TRBV19 and TRBJ1-2, is DGGITQSPKYLFRKEGQNVTLSCEQNLNHDAMYWYRQDPGQGLRLIYYSQIVNDFQKGDIAEGYSVSREKKESFPLTVTSAQKNPTAFYLCASSTRGQGVDGYTFGSGTRLTVV.

The chain links TRBV30 to TRBJ2-3; TRBD2 aligns across 13 bases. The CDR3 loop spans 18 amino acids. J was trimmed by 0 bases and V by 3 bases; bases with no gene match: 9. Germline V CDR1 and CDR2: GTSNPN, SVGIG (reference sequence). The CDR3 nucleotides are TGTGCCTGGAGCTTGGGACTAGCGGGACCTACTAGCACAGATACGCAGTATTTT. It is translated as CAWSLGLAGPTSTDTQYF.

This clone was seen once. The chain carries TRBV19 and TRBJ2-5, with 8 bases that match TRBD1. This CDR3 has 17 residues. In germline, CDR1 is LNHDA, CDR2 SQIVND (reference sequence). V trimming: 3 bases; J trimming: 3 bases; junction bases outside the gene matches: 12. The CDR3 spells CASSIGAGGEREETQYF. DNA of the CDR3: TGTGCCAGTAGTATTGGGGCAGGGGGCGAGAGGGAAGAGACCCAGTACTTC. Looking up the rest from reference TRBV19 and TRBJ2-5 gives the full variable domain: DGGITQSPKYLFRKEGQNVTLSCEQNLNHDAMYWYRQDPGQGLRLIYYSQIVNDFQKGDIAEGYSVSREKKESFPLTVTSAQKNPTAFYLCASSIGAGGEREETQYFGPGTRLLVL.

The chain joins TRBV19 to TRBJ2-2; possibly TRBD2 for D (6 bases). V lost 3 bases to trimming and J lost 2 bases, with 10 bases between them. Germline V CDR1 and CDR2: LNHDA, SQIVND (reference sequence). The CDR3 is 15 amino acids. CDR3 DNA sequence: TGTGCCAGTAGTATCGGAGGGTTTAACACCGGGGAGCTGTTTTTT. Protein sequence: CASSIGGFNTGELFF.

The chain uses TRBV18 and TRBJ1-4; 8 nucleotides align to TRBD1. Germline values: CDR1 KGHSH, CDR2 LQKENI. The CDR3 is 15 amino acids. The junction had 6 bases not matched to a gene; V was cut back by 3 bases and J by 6 bases. The CDR3 reads CASSPRQGMDEKLFF. For the CDR3, the DNA is TGTGCCAGCTCACCCCGACAGGGGATGGATGAAAAACTGTTTTTT.

J is TRBJ1-2 and V is TRBV4-1; D may be TRBD1 (5 bases). Per germline, CDR1 MGHRA and CDR2 YSYEKL. The CDR3 covers 17 residues. Trimming took 1 base from V and 4 from J, leaving 19 bases between them. Here the CDR3 DNA reads TGCGCCAGCAGCCAAGTATCGTTTGTCAGGGCGAGCTATGGCTACACCTTC. Its translation: CASSQVSFVRASYGYTF.